Shown below are 22 T cell receptor beta chains from a single sample sequenced in a study of blood T cell repertoires in COVID-19. Assay used: immunoSEQ multiplex PCR; TCRdb lists only in-frame clones, some missing. In the table there are fewer than 400,000 clones, 85% to 95% of which are singletons. The specimen was PBMCs or T cells enriched from blood (not recorded which). Source of these receptors: a woman in her 30s who had been exposed to COVID-19.

The chain joins TRBV11-2 to TRBJ1-3; D unclear. Germline V lookup: CDR1 SGHAT, CDR2 FQNNGV. This CDR3 comprises 16 residues. The germline V and J ends were trimmed by 5 bases and 3 bases, with 17 bases remaining between them. For the CDR3, the DNA is TGTGCCAGCAGCCTATCAGTGGGAGCTCGTGGAAACACCATATATTTT. Translating it yields CASSLSVGARGNTIYF.

The V gene is TRBV7-6, the J gene TRBJ1-6; a weak D match, TRBD1 (5 bases). CDR3 size: 14 residues. Trimming shortened V by 0 bases and J by 12 bases, and 12 bases separated the two germline ends. Germline CDR1 and CDR2: SGHVS and FNYEAQ. CDR3 DNA sequence: TGTGCCAGCAGCTTAGCGGGGCAGCCGGGACCCCTCCACTTT. Translating it yields CASSLAGQPGPLHF.

This rearrangement joins TRBV5-1 to TRBJ1-6; possible D gene TRBD1, 6 bases. The V and J ends lost 3 bases and 5 bases respectively, with 12 bases between them. Germline V gene lookup returns CDR1 SGHRS and CDR2 YFSETQ. The CDR3 is 15 residues long. The CDR3 DNA reads as TGCGCCAGCAGCTACGCAGGGGCGAATAATTCACCCCTCCACTTT. This sequence encodes CASSYAGANNSPLHF.

The rearrangement joins TRBV10-3 to TRBJ1-2; D ambiguous. Trimming left V 10 bases short and J 0 bases short, with 21 bases between. The germline V gene encodes CDR1 ENHRY and CDR2 SYGVKD. The CDR3 contains 16 residues. In DNA, the CDR3 is TGTGCCACCCCAGCGGGGATTGCTGGGGCTAACTATGGCTACACCTTC. Translated, it gives CATPAGIAGANYGYTF.

The chain is built from TRBV2 and TRBJ1-3; D gene ambiguous. V was clipped by 4 bases and J by 4 bases, with 11 bases between them. CDR3 length equals 14 residues. Germline V gives CDR1 SNHLY, CDR2 FYNNEI. The CDR3: CASSGESAGNTIYF. In DNA, the CDR3 is TGTGCCAGCAGTGGGGAGTCCGCCGGAAACACCATATATTTT.

The genes are TRBV4-3 and TRBJ2-7, with D maybe TRBD2 (6 bases). The CDR3 is 16 amino acids. The germline V gene encodes CDR1 LGHNA and CDR2 YSLEER. Trimming stripped 3 bases from V and 1 base from J, with 16 bases between. CDR3 loop: CASSHQRDSPSYEQYF. In DNA form, the CDR3 reads TGCGCCAGCAGCCATCAACGGGACTCCCCGTCCTACGAGCAGTACTTC.

V gene TRBV28 combines with J gene TRBJ1-2; 7 bases agree with TRBD1. In germline, CDR1 is MDHEN, CDR2 SYDVKM. There are 16 residues in the CDR3. Trimming cost V 5 bases and J 6 bases; bases outside gene matches: 15. CDR3 residues: CASSLPRQGTRNGYTF. For the CDR3, the DNA is TGTGCCAGCAGTCTCCCCCGACAGGGCACCCGAAATGGCTACACCTTC.

The rearrangement uses TRBV27 and TRBJ2-1, with D possibly TRBD1 on 5 matching bases. Trimming removed 4 bases from V and 8 bases from J, with 12 bases in between. The germline CDR1 and CDR2 sequences are MNHEY and SMNVEV (reference sequence). This CDR3 contains 13 residues. The CDR3 DNA reads TGTGCCAGCAGTTCCTACAGGTTCGATGAGCAGTTCTTC. Amino acid sequence: CASSSYRFDEQFF.

The rearrangement joins TRBV10-3 to TRBJ1-1, with 8 bases aligning to TRBD1. There are 16 residues in the CDR3. The trim removed 4 bases at V and 1 base at J, leaving 8 bases unmatched. Per the germline V gene, CDR1 is ENHRY and CDR2 is SYGVKD. CDR3 in DNA: TGTGCCATCAGTGCAGCCAGGGGGCGAGGGAACACTGAAGCTTTCTTT. Translation: CAISAARGRGNTEAFF.

The V call is TRBV2, the J call TRBJ1-4; D gene uncertain. CDR3 length: 15 amino acids. V was shortened by 6 bases and J by 4 bases, with 15 bases between the two germline ends. Germline V gene sequence: CDR1 SNHLY, CDR2 FYNNEI. CDR3 loop: CASREPPGGNEKLFF. In nucleotides, the CDR3 is TGTGCCAGCAGGGAACCTCCGGGAGGTAATGAAAAACTGTTTTTT. The full variable domain, in which reference TRBV2 and TRBJ1-4 provide the parts outside the CDR3, is EPEVTQTPSHQVTQMGQEVILRCVPISNHLYFYWYRQILGQKVEFLVSFYNNEISEKSEIFDDQFSVERPDGSNFTLKIRSTKLEDSAMYFCASREPPGGNEKLFFGSGTQLSVL.

Here the CDR3 reads CASSVTGGGGETQYF. CDR3 in DNA: TGTGCCAGCAGCGTCACAGGGGGCGGGGGCGAGACCCAGTACTTC. The V call is TRBV9, the J call TRBJ2-5; 9 positions agree with TRBD1. V shed 2 bases and J 5 bases; nucleotides not matched to a gene: 7. Germline V gene lookup returns CDR1 SGDLS and CDR2 YYNGEE. The length of the CDR3 is 15 residues.

This sequence joins TRBV2 and TRBJ2-1, with TRBD1 as a possible D gene (5 bases). The length of the CDR3 is 14 residues. Deletions cut 6 bases from V and 6 bases from J, with 15 bases between. Germline V CDR1 and CDR2: SNHLY, FYNNEI. In DNA, the CDR3 is TGTGCCAGCAGCATCCAGACAGCTAGCAATGAGCAGTTCTTC. This codes for CASSIQTASNEQFF.

The chain carries TRBV5-6 and TRBJ2-7; 8 bases align to TRBD1. CDR1 is SGHDT and CDR2 is YYEEEE in the germline V gene. CDR3 size: 14 residues. Trimming at V came to 4 bases and at J to 4 bases, leaving 7 bases not matched to a gene. CDR3 sequence reads: CASSPGTGLYEQYF. CDR3 bases: TGTGCCAGCAGCCCCGGGACAGGATTGTACGAGCAGTACTTC.

The V gene is TRBV14, the J gene TRBJ1-1; no firm D call. Trimming left V 4 bases short and J 4 bases short, with 19 bases between. The CDR3 is 16 residues long. The germline V gene has CDR1 SGHDN and CDR2 FVKESK. In nucleotides, the CDR3 is TGTGCCAGCAGCCCCGTTGCCCCGGGGAAGAGCACTGAAGCTTTCTTT. Translation gives CASSPVAPGKSTEAFF.

This sequence joins TRBV6-5 and TRBJ2-5; D is ambiguous. Germline V gives CDR1 MNHEY, CDR2 SVGAGI. V was shortened by 2 bases and J by 1 base, with 8 bases between the two germline ends. The CDR3 covers 14 residues. The CDR3 reads CASSYKAVQETQYF. CDR3 DNA sequence: TGTGCCAGCAGTTACAAGGCGGTCCAAGAGACCCAGTACTTC.

A few counts support this clone. This sample includes further DNA sequences coding for the same CDR3. The genes are TRBV2 and TRBJ2-5; 10 bases are a match to TRBD1. Germline-derived CDR1 and CDR2 are SNHLY and FYNNEI. The CDR3 contains 14 residues. The junction had 6 bases not matched to a gene; V was cut back by 6 bases and J by 5 bases. CDR3 region: CASSPDRGRETQYF. The CDR3 DNA is TGTGCCAGCAGCCCCGACAGGGGGCGGGAGACCCAGTACTTC.

The CDR3 protein is CASSLGTGYTYEQYF. The CDR3 DNA is TGTGCCAGCAGCTTAGGGACAGGGTATACCTACGAGCAGTACTTC. The rearrangement joins TRBV7-8 to TRBJ2-7, with 8 nucleotides matching TRBD1. With 1 base clipped from V and 2 bases from J, the junction kept 4 bases outside the gene matches. The CDR3 is 15 amino acids. Germline assignment: CDR1 SGHVS and CDR2 FQNEAQ.

This chain links TRBV5-5 with TRBJ1-1; perhaps TRBD1 as D (5 bases). Germline CDR1 and CDR2: SGHKS and YYEKEE (reference sequence). Trimming removed 5 bases at V and 4 bases at J, with 15 bases between. The CDR3 contains 14 residues. Here the CDR3 DNA reads TGTGCCAGCAGGCTGGGGGGGTTTCTCACTGAAGCTTTCTTT. Protein sequence: CASRLGGFLTEAFF.

The chain combines TRBV5-1 with TRBJ2-5; a weak D match, TRBD2 (5 bases). V lost 0 bases, J lost 4 bases, and 16 bases lay in between. The CDR3 is 16 amino acids. Looked up from germline, CDR1 is SGHRS and CDR2 is YFSETQ. For the CDR3, the DNA is TGCGCCAGCAGCTTGGGTGGAGGCGCGGTGGGAGAGACCCAGTACTTC. As protein: CASSLGGGAVGETQYF.

This chain connects TRBV3-1 (or the pseudogene TRBV3-2) to TRBJ2-5; perhaps TRBD1 as D (5 bases). The CDR3 spans 14 residues. Per the germline V gene, CDR1 is LGHDT and CDR2 is YNNKEL (reference sequence). V was cut by 0 bases and J by 4 bases, with 9 bases left in between. CDR3 bases: TGTGCCAGCAGCCAAGATGTAGGGGTAGAGACCCAGTACTTC. It translates to CASSQDVGVETQYF.

The chain carries TRBV3-1 (or the pseudogene TRBV3-2) and TRBJ1-1; weak D call: TRBD1 (6 bases). This CDR3 has 15 residues. V was shortened by 3 bases and J by 4 bases, with 15 bases between the two germline ends. Germline V CDR1 and CDR2: LGHDT, YNNKEL (reference sequence). CDR3: CASSQTQGLTTEAFF. The CDR3 bases are TGTGCCAGCAGCCAGACACAGGGATTGACCACTGAAGCTTTCTTT.

The V gene is TRBV7-9, the J gene TRBJ1-5, with TRBD1 identical over 8 bases. CDR3 length equals 18 residues. J gave up 2 bases and V 1 base, and 10 bases lay outside the gene matches. Per the germline V gene, CDR1 is SEHNR and CDR2 is FQNEAQ (reference sequence). In DNA, the CDR3 is TGTGCCAGCAGCTTAGGGGGTGCAGGGGGCGCGGGCAATCAGCCCCAGCATTTT. It encodes CASSLGGAGGAGNQPQHF.